This paragraph reports one T cell receptor beta chain. This clone was seen only once. Its antigen is unknown. Per-nucleotide qualities are absent, and no much larger clonotype sits a single base away. The sample is drawn from a study of blood T cell repertoires in COVID-19 (TCRdb year 2020). Notes on the research overall: Samples from collaborators originated in the United States, Italy and Spain and spanned both the acute and convalescent phases of COVID-19. The prospective study material was composed of cDNA or gDNA derived from T cells, B-cell-depleted T cells, or PBMCs. The dataset comprised deeply sampled blood TCRbeta repertoires from subjects exposed to, actively infected with, or recovered from COVID-19. The repertoires were released in a freely available public database meant as a resource for research on the immune response to SARS-CoV-2. The samples were drawn from the first 160 participants of the ongoing ImmuneRACE study and from 1,254 subjects provided by 6 global collaborators. A de-identified subject ID, COVID-19 status, age in years and sex were almost always included in the sample metadata. Where HLA class I and class II types were available, the types were taken from metadata supplied by the sample provider, not from assay-based typing.

The collaborating institutions used their own protocols to collect whole blood in K2EDTA tubes. For TCRbeta analysis, collaborator samples were shipped as frozen whole blood, as isolated PBMCs, or as DNA extracted from either sample type. TCRbeta CDR3 regions were amplified from genomic DNA using the immunoSEQ Assay, a bias-controlled multiplex PCR. In the paper's pipeline: The number of nucleated cells in each sample was estimated from the amplification of reference gene primers within the assay. To quantify the absolute abundance of each unique TCRbeta CDR3 rearrangement, sequence reads were collapsed and filtered. For each sample, productive Simpson clonality was calculated by taking the square root of Simpson's diversity index across productive rearrangements. TCRdb's version of the immuneACCESS table is confined to in-frame rearrangements and falls short of the full clone set. An unresolved V gene accounts for under half of the shortfall where checked; the remainder is of unknown origin. V, J and clone size reflect that table, while D and trimming were determined from the DNA. The sample table records about 140,000 clones; approximately 80% of these occur just once. The ten largest make up 8.2% of the sample.

V is reduced by 1 base and J by 5 bases, leaving a spacing of 15 bases between them. The CDR3 numbers 16 residues from cysteine through phenylalanine. The only DNA kept is the CDR3, 48 bases in frame from the first base. The germline V gene (reference sequence) sets CDR1 to MNHEY and CDR2 to SMNVEV. Points the paper makes about the study in general: The amount of clinical and demographic metadata varied by source and participant and was provided uncurated.

The receptor chain draws on TRBV27 and TRBJ2-1; the D gene is perhaps TRBD2, on 6 matching bases. Sequencing input: peripheral blood. This receptor was obtained from a human donor in a cohort sampled during active COVID-19. The CDR3 corresponds to CASSLLWRAGDNEQFF. The nucleotide sequence is TGTGCCAGCAGTTTATTGTGGAGGGCCGGGGACAATGAGCAGTTCTTC.